This TCR beta chain originates from a study of blood T cell repertoires in COVID-19. Whole-study context: Researchers got acute and convalescent COVID-19 samples from the United States, Italy and Spain.

Here immunoSEQ multiplex PCR was the method, and the copy in TCRdb shows in-frame clones only, minus some. The sample includes 200,000 or so clones, 84% of them seen just once. V was shortened by 0 bases and J by 5 bases, with 9 bases between the two germline ends. The CDR3 contains 14 residues. CDR1 and CDR2 (germline): SGHRS, YFSETQ. This sequence originates from a woman between 70 and 85 years old with active or convalescent COVID-19. This chain uses TRBV5-1 with TRBJ1-5, with D possibly being TRBD1 (5 bases). The sample taken for sequencing was peripheral blood. CDR3 sequence reads: CASSLEGRDQPQHF. CDR3 in DNA: TGCGCCAGCAGCTTGGAGGGCAGGGATCAGCCCCAGCATTTT. Full variable domain (missing parts from reference TRBV5-1 and TRBJ1-5): KAGVTQTPRYLIKTRGQQVTLSCSPISGHRSVSWYQQTPGQGLQFLFEYFSETQRNKGNFPGRFSGRQFSNSRSEMNVSTLELGDSALYLCASSLEGRDQPQHFGDGTRLSIL.